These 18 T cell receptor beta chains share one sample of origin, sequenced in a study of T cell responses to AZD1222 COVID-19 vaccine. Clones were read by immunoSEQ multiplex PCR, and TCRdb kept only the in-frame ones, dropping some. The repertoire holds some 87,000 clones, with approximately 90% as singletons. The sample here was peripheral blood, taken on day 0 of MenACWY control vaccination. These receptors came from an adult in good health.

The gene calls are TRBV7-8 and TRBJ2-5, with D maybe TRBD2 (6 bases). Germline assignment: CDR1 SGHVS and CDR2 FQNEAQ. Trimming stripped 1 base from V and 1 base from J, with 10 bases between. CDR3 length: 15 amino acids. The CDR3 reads CASSLVLGGQETQYF. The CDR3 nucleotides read TGTGCCAGCAGCTTAGTCCTCGGGGGCCAAGAGACCCAGTACTTC.

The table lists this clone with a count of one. CDR3 in amino acids: CASRRQGYGYTF. In DNA, the CDR3 is TGTGCCAGCAGAAGACAGGGTTACGGCTACACCTTC. This sequence joins TRBV5-6 and TRBJ1-2, with 7 bases fitting TRBD1. Losses at the gene ends were 5 bases for V and 8 bases for J; bases not matched to a gene: 6. The CDR3 covers 12 residues. Per the germline V gene, CDR1 is SGHDT and CDR2 is YYEEEE.

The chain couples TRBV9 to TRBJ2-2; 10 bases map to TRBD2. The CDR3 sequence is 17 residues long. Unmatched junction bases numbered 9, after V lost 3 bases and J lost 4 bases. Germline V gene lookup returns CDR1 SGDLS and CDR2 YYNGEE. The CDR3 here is CASSAAGGQLITGELFF. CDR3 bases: TGTGCCAGCAGCGCAGCGGGGGGGCAACTGATCACCGGGGAGCTGTTTTTT.

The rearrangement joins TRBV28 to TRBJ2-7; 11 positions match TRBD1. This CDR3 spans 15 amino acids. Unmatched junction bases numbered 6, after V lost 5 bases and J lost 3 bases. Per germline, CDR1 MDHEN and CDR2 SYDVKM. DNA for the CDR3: TGTGCCAGCAGTCCCGGGACAGGGGGAATCTACGAGCAGTACTTC. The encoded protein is CASSPGTGGIYEQYF.

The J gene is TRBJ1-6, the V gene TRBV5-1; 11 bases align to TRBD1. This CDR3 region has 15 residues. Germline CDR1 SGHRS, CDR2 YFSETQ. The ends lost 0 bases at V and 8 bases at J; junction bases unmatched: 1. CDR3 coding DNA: TGCGCCAGCAGCTTGGTGGGACAGGGGGATTCACCCCTCCACTTT. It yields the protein CASSLVGQGDSPLHF.

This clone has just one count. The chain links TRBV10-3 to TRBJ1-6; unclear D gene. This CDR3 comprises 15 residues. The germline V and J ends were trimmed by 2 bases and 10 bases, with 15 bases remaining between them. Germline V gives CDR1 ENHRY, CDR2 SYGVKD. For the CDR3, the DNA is TGTGCCATCAGTGAGGAGGGTGAGATTGGGTCACCCCTCCACTTT. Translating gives CAISEEGEIGSPLHF.

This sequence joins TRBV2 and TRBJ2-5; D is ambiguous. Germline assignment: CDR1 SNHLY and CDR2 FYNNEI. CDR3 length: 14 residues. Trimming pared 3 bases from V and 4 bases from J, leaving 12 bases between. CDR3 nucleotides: TGTGCCAGCAGTGAGGAAGGGTTGCGAGAGACCCAGTACTTC. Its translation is CASSEEGLRETQYF. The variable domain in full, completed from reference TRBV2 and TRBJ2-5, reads EPEVTQTPSHQVTQMGQEVILRCVPISNHLYFYWYRQILGQKVEFLVSFYNNEISEKSEIFDDQFSVERPDGSNFTLKIRSTKLEDSAMYFCASSEEGLRETQYFGPGTRLLVL.

This chain's CDR3 is CASSLGGTARNTIYF. As DNA, the CDR3 is TGTGCCAGCAGTTTAGGGGGGACAGCCCGAAACACCATATATTTT. V and J are TRBV28 and TRBJ1-3, with 7 bases matching TRBD1. V lost 2 bases to trimming and J lost 5 bases; unmatched junction nucleotides: 6. Per the germline V gene, CDR1 is MDHEN and CDR2 is SYDVKM. The CDR3 consists of 15 residues.

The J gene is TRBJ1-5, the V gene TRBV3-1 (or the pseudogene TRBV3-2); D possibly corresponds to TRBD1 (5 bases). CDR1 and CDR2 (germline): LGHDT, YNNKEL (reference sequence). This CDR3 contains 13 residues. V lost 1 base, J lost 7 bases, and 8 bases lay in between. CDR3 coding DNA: TGTGCCAGCAGCCAAGTTAGGGGACAGCCCCAGCATTTT. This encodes CASSQVRGQPQHF.

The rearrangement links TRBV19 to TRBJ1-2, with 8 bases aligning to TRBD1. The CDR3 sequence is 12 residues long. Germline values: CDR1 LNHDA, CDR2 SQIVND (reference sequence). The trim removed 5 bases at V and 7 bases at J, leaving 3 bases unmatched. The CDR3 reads CASSFGQGGYTF. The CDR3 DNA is TGTGCCAGTAGTTTCGGACAGGGTGGCTACACCTTC.

The CDR3 sequence is CASSLRVEGNQPQHF. In nucleotides, the CDR3 is TGTGCCAGCAGCTTGAGGGTAGAGGGCAATCAGCCCCAGCATTTT. The chain couples TRBV5-8 to TRBJ1-5; the D is unclear. V was trimmed by 1 base and J by 2 bases, leaving 10 bases between them. The CDR3 has 15 amino acids. Germline-derived CDR1 and CDR2 are SGHTS and YDEGEE.

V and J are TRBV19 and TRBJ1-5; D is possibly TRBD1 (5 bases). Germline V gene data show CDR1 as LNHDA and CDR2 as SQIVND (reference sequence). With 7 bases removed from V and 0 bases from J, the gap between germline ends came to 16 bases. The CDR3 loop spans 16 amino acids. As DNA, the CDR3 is TGTGCCAGTAAAATGGGGGAGTGGGATAGCAATCAGCCCCAGCATTTT. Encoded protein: CASKMGEWDSNQPQHF.

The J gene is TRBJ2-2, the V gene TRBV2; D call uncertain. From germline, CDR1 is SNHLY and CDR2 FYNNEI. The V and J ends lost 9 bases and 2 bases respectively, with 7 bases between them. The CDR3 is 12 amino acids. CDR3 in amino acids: CARTDNTGELFF. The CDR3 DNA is TGTGCCAGGACTGATAACACCGGGGAGCTGTTTTTT.

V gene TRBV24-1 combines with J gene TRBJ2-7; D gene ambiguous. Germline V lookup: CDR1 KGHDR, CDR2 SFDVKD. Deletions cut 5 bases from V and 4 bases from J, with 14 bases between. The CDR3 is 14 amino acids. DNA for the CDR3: TGTGCCACCAGTGGTGCGGACCGACTGTACGAGCAGTACTTC. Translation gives CATSGADRLYEQYF.

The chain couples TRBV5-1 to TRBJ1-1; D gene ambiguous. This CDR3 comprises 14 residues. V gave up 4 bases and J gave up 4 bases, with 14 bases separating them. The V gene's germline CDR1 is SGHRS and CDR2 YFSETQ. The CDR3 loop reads CASSPAHGVTEAFF. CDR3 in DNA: TGCGCCAGCAGCCCGGCACATGGGGTCACTGAAGCTTTCTTT.

The CDR3 coding sequence is TGTGCCAGCACTAATGGACAGGGGTCTTATACTGAAGCTTTCTTT. Its translation: CASTNGQGSYTEAFF. The chain recombines TRBV6-6 with TRBJ1-1; 9 bases line up with TRBD1. The junction had 11 bases not matched to a gene; V was cut back by 7 bases and J by 5 bases. The germline CDR1 and CDR2 sequences are MNHNY and SVGAGI (reference sequence). CDR3 length: 15 amino acids.

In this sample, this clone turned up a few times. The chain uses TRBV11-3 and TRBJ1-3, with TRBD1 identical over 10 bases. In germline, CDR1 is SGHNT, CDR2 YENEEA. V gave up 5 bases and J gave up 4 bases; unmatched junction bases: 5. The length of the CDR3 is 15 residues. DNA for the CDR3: TGTGCCAGCAGCCCGGGACAGGGGCCAGGAAACACCATATATTTT. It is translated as CASSPGQGPGNTIYF.

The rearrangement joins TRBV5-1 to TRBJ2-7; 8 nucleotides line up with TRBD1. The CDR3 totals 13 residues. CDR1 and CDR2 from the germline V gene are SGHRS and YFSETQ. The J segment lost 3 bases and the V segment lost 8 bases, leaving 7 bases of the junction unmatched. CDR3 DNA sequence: TGCGCCAGTAAGGGACAGGAAAACTACGAGCAGTACTTC. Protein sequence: CASKGQENYEQYF.